One and the same sample provided the 21 T cell receptor beta chains below, sequenced in a study of blood T cell repertoires in COVID-19. Data came from immunoSEQ multiplex PCR; TCRdb stores just in-frame clones and leaves some out. The sample shows 190,000 or so clones, 85% of them seen only once. Material for sequencing was peripheral blood. The source is a man in his sixties with COVID-19, enrolled during active disease.

This clone was detected a few times. The DNA of the CDR3 is TGCGCCAGCAGCCAAGGACCACTACAGCGGGTGGTCACCGGGGAGCTGTTTTTT. It is translated as CASSQGPLQRVVTGELFF. V is TRBV4-1 and J is TRBJ2-2, with TRBD2 as a possible D gene (6 bases). Between the trimmed V and J ends, which lost 1 base and 4 bases, there was a span of 19 bases. The CDR3 is 18 residues long. CDR1 is MGHRA and CDR2 is YSYEKL in the germline V gene.

The rearrangement links TRBV10-2 to TRBJ2-7; 11 bases are a match to TRBD1. The V gene end was trimmed by 2 bases and the J gene end by 2 bases; junction bases not matched to a gene: 8. The CDR3 length is 17 residues. Germline CDR1 and CDR2: WSHSY and SAAADI. This CDR3 reads CASSEMGPGQGAYEQYF. The CDR3 DNA follows: TGCGCCAGCAGTGAGATGGGACCGGGACAGGGGGCCTACGAGCAGTACTTC.

This chain connects TRBV5-1 to TRBJ1-1, with 7 bases that match TRBD1. The CDR3 covers 15 residues. Per germline, CDR1 SGHRS and CDR2 YFSETQ. Trimming took 4 bases from V and 7 from J; bases not matched to a gene: 13. CDR3 sequence (DNA): TGCGCCAGCAGCATAGCCACAGGGGCCCGGGATGAAGCTTTCTTT. This codes for CASSIATGARDEAFF.

This clone was detected once. The chain is built from TRBV30 and TRBJ2-6; D not resolved. CDR3 length: 15 residues. V was trimmed by 6 bases and J by 0 bases, leaving 12 bases between them. Germline V gene lookup returns CDR1 GTSNPN and CDR2 SVGIG (reference sequence). The CDR3 DNA reads TGTGCCTGTGTCCTGTGGAGCTCTGGGGCCAACGTCCTGACTTTC. It is translated as CACVLWSSGANVLTF.

This chain links TRBV4-2 with TRBJ2-1, with a tentative D call TRBD1 (5 bases). Trimming stripped 4 bases from V and 2 bases from J, with 12 bases between. The CDR3 totals 15 residues. Germline-derived CDR1 and CDR2 are LGHNA and YNFKEQ. This CDR3 reads CASSRTLGAYNEQFF. CDR3 sequence (DNA): TGTGCCAGCAGCCGCACCCTAGGGGCCTACAATGAGCAGTTCTTC.

The chain uses TRBV14 and TRBJ1-2; 7 nucleotides agree with TRBD1. Germline assignment: CDR1 SGHDN and CDR2 FVKESK. J gave up 4 bases and V 0 bases, and 2 bases lay outside the gene matches. The CDR3 contains 14 residues. For the CDR3, the DNA is TGTGCCAGCAGCCAAGAAGAGGGGGCCTATGGCTACACCTTC. Its translation: CASSQEEGAYGYTF. The whole variable domain, remainder taken from reference TRBV14 and TRBJ1-2, is EAGVTQFPSHSVIEKGQTVTLRCDPISGHDNLYWYRRVMGKEIKFLLHFVKESKQDESGMPNNRFLAERTGGTYSTLKVQPAELEDSGVYFCASSQEEGAYGYTFGSGTRLTVV.

The gene calls are TRBV5-6 and TRBJ1-2; no clear D. Germline-derived CDR1 and CDR2 are SGHDT and YYEEEE. This CDR3 has 14 amino acids. V was trimmed by 4 bases and J by 4 bases, leaving 14 bases between them. The CDR3 protein is CASSENGVSYGYTF. The CDR3 DNA reads TGTGCCAGCAGCGAGAACGGGGTTAGCTATGGCTACACCTTC.

The V call is TRBV12-3 or TRBV12-4, the J call TRBJ2-3; unclear D gene. The CDR3 is made up of 13 amino acids. V lost 2 bases, J lost 4 bases, and 7 bases lay in between. CDR3: CASSLSVADTQYF. CDR3 sequence (DNA): TGTGCCAGCAGTTTATCGGTCGCAGATACGCAGTATTTT.

This clone turned up a few times. The V call is TRBV7-3, the J call TRBJ2-7; possible D gene TRBD2, 5 bases. V was trimmed by 2 bases and J by 5 bases, leaving 10 bases between them. The CDR3 runs 13 residues. The germline V gene has CDR1 SGHTA and CDR2 FQGTGA. CDR3 protein: CASSLDYGNEQYF. DNA of the CDR3: TGTGCCAGCAGCTTAGACTATGGGAACGAGCAGTACTTC.

The chain is built from TRBV9 and TRBJ2-7; D may be TRBD2 (5 bases). Trimming took 0 bases from V and 3 from J, leaving 10 bases between them. CDR1 SGDLS and CDR2 YYNGEE come from the germline V gene. The CDR3 sequence is 14 residues long. The CDR3 is CASSVGGLGYEQYF. For the CDR3, the DNA is TGTGCCAGCAGCGTAGGAGGGCTTGGCTACGAGCAGTACTTC.

V usage is TRBV30 and J usage is TRBJ1-6; 7 bases match TRBD1. Germline V lookup: CDR1 GTSNPN, CDR2 SVGIG (reference sequence). This CDR3 is built from 15 residues. J gave up 5 bases and V 2 bases, and 6 bases lay outside the gene matches. CDR3 protein: CAWSTDRVNNSPLHF. DNA for the CDR3: TGTGCCTGGAGTACCGACAGGGTGAATAATTCACCCCTCCACTTT.

V is TRBV5-1 and J is TRBJ2-5; D is perhaps TRBD1 (6 bases). V gave up 4 bases and J gave up 2 bases, with 15 bases separating them. The CDR3 totals 15 residues. Germline CDR1 SGHRS, CDR2 YFSETQ. DNA of the CDR3: TGCGCCAGCAGCCCACAACAGGGATGGCAAGAGACCCAGTACTTC. Protein sequence: CASSPQQGWQETQYF.

The chain employs TRBV7-5 and TRBJ2-1; TRBD2, the table's D call, was not compared with the DNA. TRBV7-5 is a pseudogene. CDR3 length equals 15 residues. In DNA form, the CDR3 reads TGTGTCAGAAGCTTAGCCCCGACTAGTTACAATGAGCAGTTCTTC. This codes for CVRSLAPTSYNEQFF.

The rearrangement links TRBV9 to TRBJ2-3, with D perhaps matching TRBD1 (5 bases). This CDR3 contains 15 residues. The V gene lost 0 bases and the J gene lost 2 bases, with 10 bases spanning the gap. The V gene's germline CDR1 is SGDLS and CDR2 YYNGEE. The CDR3 is CASSVDQGFTDTQYF. In DNA form, the CDR3 reads TGTGCCAGCAGCGTAGACCAGGGATTCACAGATACGCAGTATTTT.

The chain links TRBV28 to TRBJ1-3; no clear D gene. Between the trimmed V and J ends, which lost 4 bases and 0 bases, there was a span of 13 bases. The CDR3 covers 16 residues. The V gene's germline CDR1 is MDHEN and CDR2 SYDVKM. The CDR3 coding sequence is TGTGCCAGCAGTTCAGTATCCAGGAACTCTGGAAACACCATATATTTT. Amino acids: CASSSVSRNSGNTIYF.

V gene TRBV4-1 combines with J gene TRBJ2-7, with 12 bases fitting TRBD2. The germline V gene has CDR1 MGHRA and CDR2 YSYEKL. The CDR3 spans 16 residues. The J segment lost 4 bases and the V segment lost 0 bases, leaving 4 bases of the junction unmatched. Here the CDR3 reads CASSQETSGRMYEQYF. CDR3 bases: TGCGCCAGCAGCCAAGAAACTAGCGGGAGGATGTACGAGCAGTACTTC.

This clone showed up just a few times. The rearrangement links TRBV9 to TRBJ1-5; 11 bases match TRBD1. The J segment lost 6 bases and the V segment lost 2 bases, leaving 4 bases of the junction unmatched. This CDR3 contains 15 residues. Germline V CDR1 and CDR2: SGDLS, YYNGEE. The CDR3 spells CASSVGQGAAQPQHF. In DNA, the CDR3 is TGTGCCAGCAGCGTCGGACAGGGGGCCGCTCAGCCCCAGCATTTT.

The chain joins TRBV2 to TRBJ1-1, with 8 positions matching TRBD1. CDR1 and CDR2 from the germline V gene are SNHLY and FYNNEI. CDR3 length: 14 residues. Trimming cost V 6 bases and J 1 base; bases outside gene matches: 4. CDR3 sequence: CASRPGTGNTEAFF. The DNA of the CDR3 is TGTGCCAGCAGGCCAGGGACAGGGAACACTGAAGCTTTCTTT.

The chain recombines TRBV27 with TRBJ2-5; a weak D match, TRBD2 (5 bases). The CDR3 has 14 residues. Trimming took 3 bases from V and 1 from J, leaving 9 bases between them. Germline assignment: CDR1 MNHEY and CDR2 SMNVEV (reference sequence). DNA of the CDR3: TGTGCCAGCAGTTTCTTCGGGATCCAAGAGACCCAGTACTTC. Protein sequence: CASSFFGIQETQYF.

The V and J genes are TRBV3-1 (or the pseudogene TRBV3-2) and TRBJ2-7, with D perhaps matching TRBD1 (6 bases). The V gene's germline CDR1 is LGHDT and CDR2 YNNKEL (reference sequence). Trimming removed 4 bases at V and 3 bases at J, with 16 bases between. The CDR3 runs 15 residues. CDR3 sequence: CASSLPGHRDYEQYF. CDR3 DNA sequence: TGTGCCAGCAGCCTCCCGGGACACAGAGACTACGAGCAGTACTTC.

CDR3 DNA sequence: TGTGCCAGCAGTCTACCGAACAGGGGGGGTTATGGCTACACCTTC. Its translation is CASSLPNRGGYGYTF. The chain uses TRBV28 and TRBJ1-2; 8 positions agree with TRBD1. Looked up from germline, CDR1 is MDHEN and CDR2 is SYDVKM. This CDR3 contains 15 residues. With 5 bases clipped from V and 5 bases from J, the junction kept 10 bases outside the gene matches.